This entry concerns a single TCR beta chain. This record belongs to a study of cytomegalovirus exposure and HLA in healthy donors. Researchers ran the PCR with 60 Vbeta and 13 Jbeta primers. TCRdb's table, derived via immunoSEQ multiplex PCR, lists solely in-frame clones and lacks some. Of about 120,000 clones listed, 6.5% to 9.5% are singletons. Losses at the gene ends were 3 bases for V and 0 bases for J; bases not matched to a gene: 9. Germline CDR1 reads KGHSH; CDR2 reads LQKENI. The CDR3 spans 18 residues. This rearrangement joins TRBV18 to TRBJ1-2, with TRBD1 matching 11 bases. The receptor comes from a woman in her thirties or forties in good health and CMV-seropositive. Sequencing used PBMCs. The CDR3 region is CASSPTGTGGPANYGYTF. CDR3 in DNA: TGTGCCAGCTCACCCACCGGGACAGGGGGTCCTGCTAACTATGGCTACACCTTC.